This T cell receptor beta chain was captured by sequencing in a study of blood T cell repertoires in COVID-19 (dated by TCRdb to the early 2020s). Background for the entire study: Collaborator samples came from the United States, Italy and Spain and covered acute and convalescent phases of COVID-19. The material from the prospective study consisted of cDNA or gDNA derived from T cells, B-cell-depleted T cells, or PBMCs. Deeply sampled blood TCRbeta repertoires from subjects exposed to, actively infected with, or recovered from COVID-19 were included in the dataset. The repertoires were made available in a free public database intended to serve as a resource for research on the immune response to SARS-CoV-2. Samples were obtained from the ongoing ImmuneRACE study (first 160 participants) and from about 1,300 subjects provided by 6 global collaborators. Nearly every sample came with metadata listing a de-identified subject ID, COVID-19 status, age in years and sex. Where available, HLA class I and class II types were obtained from metadata supplied by the sample provider rather than from assay-based typing.

V and J lose 8 bases and 4 bases, and a span of 9 bases separates them. The CDR3, cysteine through phenylalanine, is 12 amino acids long. The only DNA kept is the CDR3, 36 bases in frame from the first base. The germline V gene encodes CDR1 SGHAT and CDR2 FQNNGV. One collaborating source in Seattle enrolled patients during active infection and followed them longitudinally through the course of disease. Collaborating institutions collected whole blood in K2EDTA tubes following their own protocols. Collaborator samples were shipped for TCRbeta analysis as frozen whole blood, isolated PBMCs, or DNA extracted from either sample type. Paper-wide results and their limitations: Clinical and demographic metadata were provided uncurated, with the amount varying by source and participant.

Note on this clone: Which antigen it targets is not known. Base qualities are not at hand, and no much larger clone is one base apart.

TCRbeta CDR3 regions were amplified from genomic DNA using the immunoSEQ Assay, a bias-controlled multiplex PCR. The authors' analysis ran thus. Nucleated cell counts per sample were estimated from amplification of reference gene primers within the assay. To quantify the absolute abundance of each unique TCRbeta CDR3 rearrangement, sequence reads were collapsed and filtered. For each sample, productive Simpson clonality was calculated by taking the square root of Simpson's diversity index across productive rearrangements. Imported from immuneACCESS, the table was reduced by TCRdb to in-frame sequences with V and J called. These copies leave out some clones; in studies compared against another copy, an unresolved V gene accounts for under half, and the cause of the remainder is not known. Clone size and the V and J calls come from that table; the DNA yielded D and trimming. This sample holds 350,000 or so clones; approximately 88% were observed only once. The ten largest account for approximately 1.6% of the sample.

The receptor comes from a woman aged 25 to 39 with COVID-19, enrolled during active disease. Sequences were obtained from peripheral blood. Recombination linked TRBV11-2 to TRBJ2-1; perhaps TRBD1 is the D gene, with 5 bases matching. The CDR3 in this case is CASVRQYNEQFF. The sequence in DNA is TGTGCCAGCGTACGACAGTACAATGAGCAGTTCTTC.